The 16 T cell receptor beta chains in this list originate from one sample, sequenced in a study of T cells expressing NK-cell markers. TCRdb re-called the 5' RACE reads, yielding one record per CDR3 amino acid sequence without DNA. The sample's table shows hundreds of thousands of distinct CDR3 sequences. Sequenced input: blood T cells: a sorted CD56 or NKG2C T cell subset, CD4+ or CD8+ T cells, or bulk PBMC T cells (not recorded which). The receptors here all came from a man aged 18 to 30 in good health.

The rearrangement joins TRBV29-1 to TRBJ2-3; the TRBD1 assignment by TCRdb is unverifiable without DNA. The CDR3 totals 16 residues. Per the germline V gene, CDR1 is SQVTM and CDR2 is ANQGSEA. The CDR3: CSVVVLPGRGTDTQYF.

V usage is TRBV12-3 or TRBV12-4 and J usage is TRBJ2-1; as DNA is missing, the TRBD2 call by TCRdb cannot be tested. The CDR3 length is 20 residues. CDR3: CASSSGLAGALPHSYNEQFF.

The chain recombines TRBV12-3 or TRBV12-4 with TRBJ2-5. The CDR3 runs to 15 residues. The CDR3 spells CASPLAGVIGETQYF.

CDR3 sequence: CASSPLPGQGHGPDTQYF. This chain uses TRBV18 with TRBJ2-3; without DNA, the TCRdb call of TRBD1 cannot be checked. The CDR3 extends over 18 amino acids. The germline V gene encodes CDR1 KGHSH and CDR2 LQKENI.

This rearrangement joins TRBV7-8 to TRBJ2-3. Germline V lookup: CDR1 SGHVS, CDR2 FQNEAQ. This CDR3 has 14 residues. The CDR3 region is CASSLQLGSDTQYF.

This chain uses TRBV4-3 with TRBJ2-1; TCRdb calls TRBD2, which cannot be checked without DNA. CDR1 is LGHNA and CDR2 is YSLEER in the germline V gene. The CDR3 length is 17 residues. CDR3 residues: CASSQATEREGYNEQFF.

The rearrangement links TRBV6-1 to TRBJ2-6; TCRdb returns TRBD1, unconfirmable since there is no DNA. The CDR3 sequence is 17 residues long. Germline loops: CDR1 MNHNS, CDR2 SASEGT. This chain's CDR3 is CASTTGQGHSGANVLTF.

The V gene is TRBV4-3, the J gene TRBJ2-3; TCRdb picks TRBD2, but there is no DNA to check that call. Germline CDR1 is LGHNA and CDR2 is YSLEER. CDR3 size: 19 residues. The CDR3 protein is CASSQDLLVGGPMTDTQYF.

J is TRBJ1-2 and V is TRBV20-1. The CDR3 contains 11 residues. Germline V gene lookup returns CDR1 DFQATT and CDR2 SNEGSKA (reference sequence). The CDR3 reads CSAPRIYGYTF.

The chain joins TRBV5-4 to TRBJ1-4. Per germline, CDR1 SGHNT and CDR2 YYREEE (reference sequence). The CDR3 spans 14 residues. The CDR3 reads CASSKGGQNEKLFF.

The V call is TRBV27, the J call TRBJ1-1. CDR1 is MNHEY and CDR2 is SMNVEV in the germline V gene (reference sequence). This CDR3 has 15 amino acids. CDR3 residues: CASSLSQAMNTEAFF.

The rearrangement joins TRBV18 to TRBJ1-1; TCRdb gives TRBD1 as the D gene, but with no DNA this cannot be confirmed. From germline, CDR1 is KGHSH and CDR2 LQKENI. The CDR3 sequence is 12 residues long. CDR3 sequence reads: CASSTGVWEAFF.

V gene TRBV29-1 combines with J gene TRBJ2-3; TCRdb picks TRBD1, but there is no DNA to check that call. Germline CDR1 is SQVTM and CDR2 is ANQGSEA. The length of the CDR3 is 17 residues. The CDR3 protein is CSVTGTGNPFRTDTQYF.

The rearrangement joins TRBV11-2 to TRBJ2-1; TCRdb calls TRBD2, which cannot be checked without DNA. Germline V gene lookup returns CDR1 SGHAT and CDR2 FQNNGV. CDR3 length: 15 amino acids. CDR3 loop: CASSKIAGGPHEQFF.

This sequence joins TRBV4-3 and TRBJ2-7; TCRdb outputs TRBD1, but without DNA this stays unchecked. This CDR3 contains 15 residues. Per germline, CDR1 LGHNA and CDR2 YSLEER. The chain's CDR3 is CASSQYRDSSYEQYF.

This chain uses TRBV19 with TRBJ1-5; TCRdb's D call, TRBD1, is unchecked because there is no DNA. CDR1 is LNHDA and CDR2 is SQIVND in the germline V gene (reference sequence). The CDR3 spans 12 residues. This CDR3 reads CASSPHGGPQHF.